This passage covers 28 T cell receptor beta chains from one sample sequenced in a study of T cell responses to AZD1222 COVID-19 vaccine. Sequencing used immunoSEQ multiplex PCR; TCRdb keeps in-frame clones, though not all of them. The data hold tens of thousands of clones, with 80% to 90% observed a single time. This sample comprised peripheral blood, obtained on day 0 of MenACWY control vaccination. The receptors here all came from an adult in good health.

In this sample, this clone turned up once. The chain has TRBV11-2 and TRBJ2-2, with a possible D match to TRBD1 (6 bases). Trimming removed 7 bases from V and 1 base from J, with 13 bases in between. This CDR3 is built from 15 residues. CDR1 and CDR2 (germline): SGHAT, FQNNGV. The CDR3 DNA follows: TGTGCCAGCACTATATCACAGGGGAACACCGGGGAGCTGTTTTTT. Its translation is CASTISQGNTGELFF.

The chain couples TRBV11-3 to TRBJ2-3, with 9 bases identical to TRBD1. The junction had 9 bases not matched to a gene; V was cut back by 2 bases and J by 6 bases. The CDR3 extends over 16 amino acids. Germline CDR1 and CDR2: SGHNT and YENEEA. The CDR3 sequence is CASSLSETGGADTQYF. CDR3 coding DNA: TGTGCCAGCAGCTTATCCGAGACAGGGGGAGCTGATACGCAGTATTTT.

This clone was counted once. CDR3 sequence: CASSQQLGSEAFF. The DNA of the CDR3 is TGTGCCAGCAGCCAACAGCTCGGCTCTGAAGCTTTCTTT. This chain links TRBV14 with TRBJ1-1; D call uncertain. Germline values: CDR1 SGHDN, CDR2 FVKESK. Trimming stripped 2 bases from V and 6 bases from J, with 10 bases between. This CDR3 has 13 residues.

The rearrangement uses TRBV11-2 and TRBJ2-3; D not resolved. Germline V gene data show CDR1 as SGHAT and CDR2 as FQNNGV. CDR3 length: 12 residues. V lost 5 bases to trimming and J lost 3 bases, with 6 bases between them. The CDR3 coding sequence is TGTGCCAGCAGCCTCAGAACAGATACGCAGTATTTT. This gives the protein CASSLRTDTQYF.

V is TRBV19 and J is TRBJ2-1; D might be TRBD2 (6 bases). CDR1 is LNHDA, CDR2 SQIVND, per germline (reference sequence). This CDR3 region has 14 residues. V lost 3 bases and J 6 bases, leaving 12 bases between the germline ends. The CDR3 DNA reads as TGTGCCAGTAGTATCAGACTAGATAGCAATGAGCAGTTCTTC. It translates to CASSIRLDSNEQFF.

This clone was observed a single time. The J gene is TRBJ2-3, the V gene TRBV7-9, with D maybe TRBD2 (6 bases). The germline V gene has CDR1 SEHNR and CDR2 FQNEAQ (reference sequence). V was clipped by 9 bases and J by 0 bases, with 7 bases between them. CDR3 length equals 12 residues. In nucleotides, the CDR3 is TGTGCCAGGGGGGGAAGCACAGATACGCAGTATTTT. Translating gives CARGGSTDTQYF.

This clone was observed a single time. V and J are TRBV4-2 and TRBJ2-5; no reliable D call. Germline assignment: CDR1 LGHNA and CDR2 YNFKEQ. The CDR3 contains 13 residues. Trimming left V 0 bases short and J 5 bases short, with 7 bases between. DNA of the CDR3: TGTGCCAGCAGCCAAGACCCCCGGGAGACCCAGTACTTC. As protein: CASSQDPRETQYF.

The chain is built from TRBV12-5 and TRBJ1-1; possible D gene TRBD1, 6 bases. The CDR3 covers 17 residues. Germline-derived CDR1 and CDR2 are LGHNT and FRNRAP. With 3 bases removed from V and 0 bases from J, the gap between germline ends came to 17 bases. CDR3: CASGFLQGGSMNTEAFF. CDR3 nucleotides: TGTGCTAGTGGTTTCTTACAGGGAGGCTCCATGAACACTGAAGCTTTCTTT.

The rearrangement uses TRBV30 and TRBJ2-2, with D maybe TRBD2 (5 bases). Deletions cut 4 bases from V and 3 bases from J, with 15 bases between. CDR3 length: 15 amino acids. Germline CDR1 reads GTSNPN; CDR2 reads SVGIG (reference sequence). CDR3: CAWKRGLGYTGELFF. CDR3 bases: TGTGCCTGGAAAAGAGGACTGGGATACACCGGGGAGCTGTTTTTT.

The CDR3 bases are TGTGCCAGCTCGGAGGGGCGAGAGACCCAGTACTTC. This encodes CASSEGRETQYF. V is TRBV19 and J is TRBJ2-5, with a weak D call TRBD2 (6 bases). Germline assignment: CDR1 LNHDA and CDR2 SQIVND (reference sequence). The CDR3 consists of 12 residues. Trimming removed 9 bases from V and 4 bases from J, with 12 bases in between.

The chain recombines TRBV7-9 with TRBJ2-1, with 11 bases that match TRBD2. This CDR3 is built from 20 residues. The germline gives CDR1 SEHNR, CDR2 FQNEAQ (reference sequence). V shed 7 bases and J 7 bases; nucleotides not matched to a gene: 24. The CDR3 region has the DNA TGTGCCAGCACTCTACCGAGTCGCCTAGCGGGGGGCCAGTTGAGGAATGAGCAGTTCTTC. Protein: CASTLPSRLAGGQLRNEQFF.

The chain employs TRBV5-1 and TRBJ2-1, with 14 bases aligning to TRBD2. The CDR3 runs to 18 residues. The junction had 7 bases not matched to a gene; V was cut back by 5 bases and J by 0 bases. Germline V gives CDR1 SGHRS, CDR2 YFSETQ. This CDR3 is CASRPGLAGGSSYNEQFF. The CDR3 DNA sequence: TGCGCCAGCAGACCCGGACTAGCGGGGGGAAGCTCCTACAATGAGCAGTTCTTC.

The chain employs TRBV4-1 and TRBJ1-1; the match to TRBD1 covers 8 bases. V shed 4 bases and J 3 bases; nucleotides not matched to a gene: 10. CDR1 and CDR2 (germline): MGHRA, YSYEKL. This CDR3 spans 16 amino acids. The CDR3: CASSRGQGGRDTEAFF. The CDR3 DNA follows: TGCGCCAGCAGCCGAGGACAGGGAGGGAGGGACACTGAAGCTTTCTTT.

This clone appeared a single time. V gene TRBV6-2 or TRBV6-3 combines with J gene TRBJ2-3; TRBD2 matches at 10 bases. J was trimmed by 2 bases and V by 6 bases; bases with no gene match: 8. Germline V gives CDR1 MNHEY, CDR2 SVGEGT. The CDR3 runs to 16 residues. CDR3 protein: CASSLLLAGSTDTQYF. CDR3 sequence (DNA): TGTGCCAGCAGCCTTCTACTAGCGGGGTCCACAGATACGCAGTATTTT.

The CDR3 nucleotides read TGTGCCAGCAGAGCCGCCGGACGCAACGAGCAGTACTTC. Translated: CASRAAGRNEQYF. The chain joins TRBV6-6 to TRBJ2-7; D not certain. Trimming shortened V by 6 bases and J by 5 bases, and 14 bases separated the two germline ends. Germline loops: CDR1 MNHNY, CDR2 SVGAGI (reference sequence). The CDR3 is made up of 13 amino acids.

The chain uses TRBV6-1 and TRBJ1-6; D unclear. CDR1 is MNHNS and CDR2 is SASEGT in the germline V gene. The CDR3 has 15 residues. The V gene lost 1 base and the J gene lost 10 bases, with 14 bases spanning the gap. The chain's CDR3 is CASSEVGGEESPLHF. CDR3 DNA: TGTGCCAGCAGTGAAGTGGGAGGAGAGGAGTCACCCCTCCACTTT.

The chain carries TRBV7-9 and TRBJ2-5; 12 positions agree with TRBD2. With V trimmed by 5 bases and J by 5 bases, 9 bases remained unmatched. CDR1 and CDR2 from the germline V gene are SEHNR and FQNEAQ (reference sequence). This CDR3 is built from 16 residues. The chain's CDR3 is CASSARTSGDIETQYF. The CDR3 bases are TGTGCCAGCAGCGCCCGGACTAGCGGGGATATTGAGACCCAGTACTTC.

This chain uses TRBV7-2 with TRBJ1-2; D gene ambiguous. V was cut by 4 bases and J by 5 bases, with 14 bases left in between. Germline CDR1 reads SGHTA; CDR2 reads FQGNSA. CDR3 size: 14 residues. The CDR3 sequence: CASSSFPEGYGYTF. DNA for the CDR3: TGTGCCAGCAGCTCATTCCCGGAGGGATATGGCTACACCTTC.

The chain carries TRBV4-2 and TRBJ1-4; D is unclear. In germline, CDR1 is LGHNA, CDR2 YNFKEQ. This CDR3 is built from 16 residues. Trimming stripped 4 bases from V and 0 bases from J, with 12 bases between. CDR3 amino acids: CASSRTDVATNEKLFF. The CDR3 region has the DNA TGTGCCAGCAGCCGCACCGACGTTGCAACTAATGAAAAACTGTTTTTT.

The chain combines TRBV7-2 with TRBJ2-7; a possible D gene is TRBD2 (7 bases). Germline loops: CDR1 SGHTA, CDR2 FQGNSA. Trimming left V 5 bases short and J 2 bases short, with 13 bases between. The CDR3 length is 14 residues. This CDR3 reads CASSRGALTYEQYF. CDR3 sequence (DNA): TGTGCCAGCAGCCGGGGGGCGCTGACCTACGAGCAGTACTTC.

The genes are TRBV7-9 and TRBJ1-2; 9 bases are shared with TRBD1. The CDR3 sequence is 16 residues long. Germline V gene lookup returns CDR1 SEHNR and CDR2 FQNEAQ (reference sequence). Trimming removed 5 bases from V and 0 bases from J; junction bases left unmatched: 7. The CDR3 is CASSARTGVSNYGYTF. In DNA form, the CDR3 reads TGTGCCAGCAGCGCTAGGACAGGGGTTTCTAACTATGGCTACACCTTC.

This clone was recorded once. The V and J genes are TRBV6-5 and TRBJ1-2; the match to TRBD1 covers 10 bases. Germline CDR1 reads MNHEY; CDR2 reads SVGAGI. After removal of 1 base from V and 8 bases from J, the junction contained 7 bases not matched to a gene. The CDR3 loop spans 15 amino acids. The CDR3 spells CASSYYRQGAVGYTF. The DNA of the CDR3 is TGTGCCAGCAGTTACTACAGACAGGGGGCTGTAGGCTACACCTTC.

The chain couples TRBV15 to TRBJ1-5, with D unclear. The CDR3 consists of 14 residues. Deletions cut 1 base from V and 3 bases from J, with 7 bases between. CDR1 and CDR2 from the germline V gene are LNHNV and YYDKDF (reference sequence). The CDR3 DNA is TGTGCCACCAGCAGAGCGGCAGTCAATCAGCCCCAGCATTTT. Translation: CATSRAAVNQPQHF.

This clone was detected only a few times. The J gene is TRBJ1-4, the V gene TRBV7-9; D ambiguous. This CDR3 comprises 13 residues. Germline V gene data show CDR1 as SEHNR and CDR2 as FQNEAQ (reference sequence). V was cut by 8 bases and J by 2 bases, with 9 bases left in between. The CDR3 coding sequence is TGTGCCAGCTCCGGACGGACTAATGAAAAACTGTTTTTT. Translation: CASSGRTNEKLFF.

This clone was found once. The chain is built from TRBV7-3 and TRBJ2-1; D possibly corresponds to TRBD1 (7 bases). This CDR3 has 19 amino acids. Per the germline V gene, CDR1 is SGHTA and CDR2 is FQGTGA. The V end was cut by 8 bases, the J end by 4 bases, with 30 bases between. The CDR3, as DNA: TGTGCCAGCTCTCCTTTGGGGACAGCCGGGACTGGGCCTTACAATGAGCAGTTCTTC. Amino acid sequence: CASSPLGTAGTGPYNEQFF.

V is TRBV30 and J is TRBJ2-7, with 7 bases fitting TRBD1. The germline V gene has CDR1 GTSNPN and CDR2 SVGIG (reference sequence). The CDR3 sequence is 14 residues long. V shed 1 base and J 2 bases; nucleotides not matched to a gene: 5. CDR3 residues: CAWSGDRAAYEQYF. The CDR3 bases are TGTGCCTGGAGTGGAGACAGGGCAGCCTACGAGCAGTACTTC.

Remarks on this clone: One end of the junction fails to match germline, which may point to a read error. The V and J genes are TRBV28 and TRBJ2-7; perhaps TRBD2 as D (5 bases). The germline V gene encodes CDR1 MDHEN and CDR2 SYDVKM. This CDR3 spans 11 amino acids. The CDR3 DNA reads TGTGCCAGCAGCCCCGGCAGAGGGCGTGACTTC. Protein product: CASSPGRGRDF.

This clone was counted between two and nine times. The CDR3 DNA is TGTGGGAGTCGGACTGTATATTCACCCCTCCACTTT. Its translation is CGSRTVYSPLHF. V usage is TRBV30 and J usage is TRBJ1-6, with unresolved D. The CDR3 has 12 amino acids. CDR1 is GTSNPN, CDR2 SVGIG, per germline (reference sequence).